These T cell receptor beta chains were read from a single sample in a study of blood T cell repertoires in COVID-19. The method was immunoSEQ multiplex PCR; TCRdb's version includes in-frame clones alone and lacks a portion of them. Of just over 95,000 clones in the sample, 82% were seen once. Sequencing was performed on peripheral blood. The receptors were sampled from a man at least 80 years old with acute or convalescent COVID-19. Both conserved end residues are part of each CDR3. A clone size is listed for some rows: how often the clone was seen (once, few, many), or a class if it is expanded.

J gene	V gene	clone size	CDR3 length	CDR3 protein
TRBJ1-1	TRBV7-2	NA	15	CASSLLPQGRTEAFF
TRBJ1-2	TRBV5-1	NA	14	CASSLEGNYYGYTF
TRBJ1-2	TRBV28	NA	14	CASSLAGRSGGYTF
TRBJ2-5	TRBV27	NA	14	CASSPTRLVETQYF
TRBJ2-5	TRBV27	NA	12	CASRDFQETQYF
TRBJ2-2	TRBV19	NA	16	CASSPGASGNHGELFF
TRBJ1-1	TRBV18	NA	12	CASSQEINEAFF
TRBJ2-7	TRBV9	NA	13	CASSSDSSYEQYF
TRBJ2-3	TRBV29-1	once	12	CSWRGVTDTQYF
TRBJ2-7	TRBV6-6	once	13	CASSYSGGGWQYF
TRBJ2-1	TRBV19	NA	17	CASSNQAGGGSYNEQFF
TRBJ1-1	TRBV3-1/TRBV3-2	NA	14	CASSQPTGGTEAFF
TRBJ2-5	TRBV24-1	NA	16	CATSDGPQGARETQYF
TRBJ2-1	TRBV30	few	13	CAWSQQGYNEQFF
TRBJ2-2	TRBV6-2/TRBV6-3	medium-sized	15	CASSYEGPKTGELFF
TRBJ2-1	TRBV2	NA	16	CASSGGTGTGVDEQFF
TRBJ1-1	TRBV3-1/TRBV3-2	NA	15	CASSQVGTANTEAFF
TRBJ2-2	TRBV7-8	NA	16	CASAMAGTSNTGELFF
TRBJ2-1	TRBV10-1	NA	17	CASSEWRGGGAYNEQFF
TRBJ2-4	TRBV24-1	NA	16	CATSDYISGVGNIQYF
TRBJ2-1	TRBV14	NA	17	CASSQDPGSSSYNEQFF
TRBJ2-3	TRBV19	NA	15	CASSIAGAGADTQYF
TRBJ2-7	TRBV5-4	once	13	CASSLSYRPEQYF
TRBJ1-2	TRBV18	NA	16	CASSPIGQGRNYGYTF
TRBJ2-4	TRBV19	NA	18	CASSIFQRASLAKNIQYF
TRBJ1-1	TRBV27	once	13	CASRRTGNKEAFF
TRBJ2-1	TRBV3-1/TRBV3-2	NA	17	CASSQDRGLAGDGEQFF
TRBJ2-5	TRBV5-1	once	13	CASSLEGLETQYF
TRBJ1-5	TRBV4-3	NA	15	CASSQETGNGQPQHF
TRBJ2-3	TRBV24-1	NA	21	CATSDWGGLAGDRYSTDTQYF
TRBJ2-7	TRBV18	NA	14	CASSPPKGYQEQYF
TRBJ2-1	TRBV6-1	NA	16	CASSEKRLRDRAAKFF
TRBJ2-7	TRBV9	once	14	CASSPGQGAYEQYF
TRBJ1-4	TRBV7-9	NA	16	CASSLERTGFGEKLFF
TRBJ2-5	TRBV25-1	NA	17	CASSCEGGLVCEETQYF
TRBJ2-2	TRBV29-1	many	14	CSGRDSIIAGELFF
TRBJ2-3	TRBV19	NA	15	CASTTRGPRGDTQYF
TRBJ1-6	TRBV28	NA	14	CASSLSRGNSPLHF
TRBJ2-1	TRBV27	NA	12	CACGDRRNEQFF
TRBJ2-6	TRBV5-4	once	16	CASSTTVVAGANVLTF
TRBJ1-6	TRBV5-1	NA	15	CASSATTGENSPLHF
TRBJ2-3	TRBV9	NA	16	CASSPTGLDATDTQYF
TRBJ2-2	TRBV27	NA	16	CASSLVGGSPFGELFF
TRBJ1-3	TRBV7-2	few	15	CASSLWGSSGNTIYF
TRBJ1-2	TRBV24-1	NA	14	CATSDLSSGYGYTF
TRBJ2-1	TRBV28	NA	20	CASSQAGLAGRGGSYNEQFF
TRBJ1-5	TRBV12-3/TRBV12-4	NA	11	CASRMTGAQHF
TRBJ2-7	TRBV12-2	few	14	CASRSTGNPYEQYF
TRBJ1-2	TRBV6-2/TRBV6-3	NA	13	CASSYRDRASYTF
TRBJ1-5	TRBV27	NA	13	CASSLTGNQPQHF
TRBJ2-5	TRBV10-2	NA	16	CASSESVTGIMETQYF
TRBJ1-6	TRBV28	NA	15	CASSPYRGSNSPLHF
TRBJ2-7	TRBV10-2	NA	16	CASIPTSGGNAYEQYF
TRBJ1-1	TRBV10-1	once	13	CASSESNLAGAFF
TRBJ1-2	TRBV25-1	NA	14	CASSDSPLNYGYTF
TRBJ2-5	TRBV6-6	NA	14	CASSYKGVRETQYF
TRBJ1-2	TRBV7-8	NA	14	CASSLNPANYGYTF